Each of the 30 T cell receptor beta chains below was sequenced from the same sample in a study of T cells in localized non-small cell lung cancer. Assay used: immunoSEQ multiplex PCR; TCRdb lists only in-frame clones, some missing. The sample records about 8,100 clones, over 85% being singletons. Material: peripheral blood, obtained before any cancer treatment. The receptor source for this set is a woman aged 35 to 70 with stage I lung adenocarcinoma.

The J gene is TRBJ1-1, the V gene TRBV6-5; D uncertain. The CDR3 consists of 11 residues. Germline CDR1 and CDR2: MNHEY and SVGAGI. V lost 4 bases and J lost 11, with 11 bases in between. CDR3 sequence: CASSFQRRAFF. CDR3 DNA: TGTGCCAGCAGTTTTCAACGTCGGGCTTTCTTT.

This clone was detected once. The chain couples TRBV9 to TRBJ2-7, with 12 bases aligning to TRBD2. The CDR3 is 14 residues long. The V segment lost 4 bases and the J segment 4 bases; nucleotides outside the gene matches: 3. The germline V gene encodes CDR1 SGDLS and CDR2 YYNGEE. CDR3 DNA sequence: TGTGCCAGCAGCCTGACTAGCGGGGGATACGAGCAGTACTTC. Translated, it gives CASSLTSGGYEQYF. The whole variable domain, remainder taken from reference TRBV9 and TRBJ2-7, is DSGVTQTPKHLITATGQRVTLRCSPRSGDLSVYWYQQSLDQGLQFLIQYYNGEERAKGNILERFSAQQFPDLHSELNLSSLELGDSALYFCASSLTSGGYEQYFGPGTRLTVT.

The chain has TRBV19 and TRBJ2-7, with D perhaps given as TRBD1 or TRBD2 (5 bases each). CDR3 length equals 13 residues. V lost 5 bases to trimming and J lost 2 bases, with 10 bases between them. Looked up from germline, CDR1 is LNHDA and CDR2 is SQIVND (reference sequence). The CDR3 DNA reads TGTGCCAGTAGTTCGGGGCCCCCCTACGAGCAGTACTTC. It specifies CASSSGPPYEQYF.

The J gene is TRBJ2-1, the V gene TRBV9, with 7 bases lining up with TRBD1. The CDR3 has 19 amino acids. Germline V gives CDR1 SGDLS, CDR2 YYNGEE. Trimming removed 0 bases from V and 5 bases from J; junction bases left unmatched: 17. The CDR3 region is CASSVAFGAGTVGDNEQFF. The CDR3 DNA reads as TGTGCCAGCAGCGTAGCTTTTGGGGCCGGGACAGTCGGGGACAATGAGCAGTTCTTC.

CDR3 loop: CASSPGTVITYEQYF. The CDR3 DNA is TGTGCCAGCAGCCCAGGGACAGTCATCACCTACGAGCAGTACTTC. The V gene is TRBV5-8, the J gene TRBJ2-7, with 7 bases that match TRBD1. This CDR3 has 15 amino acids. J lost 2 bases, V lost 4 bases, and 9 bases had no gene match. Germline CDR1 reads SGHTS; CDR2 reads YDEGEE.

The chain recombines TRBV15 with TRBJ2-7; D remains ambiguous. The germline V gene encodes CDR1 LNHNV and CDR2 YYDKDF (reference sequence). Trimming stripped 4 bases from V and 3 bases from J, with 10 bases between. The CDR3 has 13 residues. CDR3 region: CATSKHESYEQYF. The DNA for the CDR3 is TGTGCCACCAGCAAGCACGAAAGCTACGAGCAGTACTTC.

This chain uses TRBV10-3 with TRBJ2-6; 9 nucleotides agree with TRBD1. From germline, CDR1 is ENHRY and CDR2 SYGVKD. The CDR3 loop spans 17 amino acids. The V and J ends lost 9 bases and 1 base, in that order; junction bases with no gene match: 10. CDR3 amino acids: CAIKGTGPRSGANVLTF. Here the CDR3 DNA reads TGTGCCATAAAGGGGACAGGGCCTCGATCTGGGGCCAACGTCCTGACTTTC.

The chain combines TRBV5-1 with TRBJ1-3; D gene ambiguous. The V end lost 2 bases, the J end lost 0 bases, and 6 bases lay between the germline ends. The germline V gene has CDR1 SGHRS and CDR2 YFSETQ. This CDR3 has 14 amino acids. Here the CDR3 reads CASSFAGSGNTIYF. Here the CDR3 DNA reads TGCGCCAGCAGCTTCGCCGGCTCTGGAAACACCATATATTTT.

This chain links TRBV6-5 with TRBJ2-5, with D possibly being TRBD1 (6 bases). V lost 0 bases and J 3 bases, leaving 8 bases between the germline ends. Germline V gene sequence: CDR1 MNHEY, CDR2 SVGAGI. The CDR3 spans 14 residues. In DNA, the CDR3 is TGTGCCAGCAGTTACTCGGGGGCGAAAGAGACCCAGTACTTC. It encodes CASSYSGAKETQYF.

This chain links TRBV6-1 with TRBJ2-1, with D perhaps matching TRBD2 (5 bases). V was trimmed by 4 bases and J by 13 bases, leaving 17 bases between them. Germline V gives CDR1 MNHNS, CDR2 SASEGT. CDR3 length: 13 amino acids. The CDR3 DNA reads TGTGCCAGCAGTGCCGAGAGTTATCGGGATCAGTTCTTC. The encoded protein is CASSAESYRDQFF.

The chain carries TRBV29-1 and TRBJ1-3, with D possibly matching TRBD1 (5 bases). The CDR3 is 12 amino acids. V dropped 4 bases and J dropped 4 bases, with 8 bases sitting between them. Germline CDR1 is SQVTM and CDR2 is ANQGSEA. The CDR3 is CSVGQGGNTIYF. The CDR3 DNA reads TGCAGCGTTGGTCAGGGAGGAAACACCATATATTTT. The full variable domain, completed using reference TRBV29-1 and TRBJ1-3, is SAVISQKPSRDICQRGTSLTIQCQVDSQVTMMFWYRQQPGQSLTLIATANQGSEATYESGFVIDKFPISRPNLTFSTLTVSNMSPEDSSIYLCSVGQGGNTIYFGEGSWLTVV.

There are a few counts of this clone. The chain employs TRBV5-4 and TRBJ2-1; 9 bases are shared with TRBD2. The CDR3 is 16 amino acids. Germline-derived CDR1 and CDR2 are SGHNT and YYREEE (reference sequence). The ends lost 7 bases at V and 5 bases at J; junction bases unmatched: 13. CDR3 loop: CASQDRPAGGNNEQFF. CDR3 bases: TGTGCCAGCCAAGACAGGCCAGCGGGAGGTAACAATGAGCAGTTCTTC.

J is TRBJ1-2 and V is TRBV5-1; D is possibly TRBD1 (5 bases). The CDR3 is 13 residues long. Germline V gives CDR1 SGHRS, CDR2 YFSETQ. V lost 0 bases and J lost 10, with 13 bases in between. CDR3 DNA sequence: TGCGCCAGCAGCTTGGCAGGGACGGACCTCTACACCTTC. Translation gives CASSLAGTDLYTF.

The V call is TRBV19, the J call TRBJ2-3, with D perhaps matching TRBD1 (6 bases). Looked up from germline, CDR1 is LNHDA and CDR2 is SQIVND (reference sequence). This CDR3 contains 13 residues. Trimming removed 5 bases at V and 4 bases at J, with 10 bases between. CDR3 amino acids: CASSLRGADTQYF. The DNA of the CDR3 is TGTGCCAGTAGTCTCAGGGGTGCAGATACGCAGTATTTT.

The V gene is TRBV29-1, the J gene TRBJ2-1; 10 bases are a match to TRBD2. CDR1 is SQVTM, CDR2 ANQGSEA, per germline. V lost 4 bases to trimming and J lost 6 bases; unmatched junction nucleotides: 12. This CDR3 is 16 amino acids long. The DNA of the CDR3 is TGCAGCGTTGCCAGGCTAGCGGGGGCCACCACCAATGAGCAGTTCTTC. Encoded protein: CSVARLAGATTNEQFF.

The rearrangement uses TRBV12-5 and TRBJ2-5, with TRBD1 matching 9 bases. V lost 1 base, J lost 6 bases, and 9 bases stayed unmatched. Per germline, CDR1 LGHNT and CDR2 FRNRAP. The CDR3 contains 16 residues. The CDR3 coding sequence is TGTGCTAGTGGTTTGGCTACGGGACAGGGCAGACAGACCCAGTACTTC. Protein: CASGLATGQGRQTQYF.

The gene calls are TRBV20-1 and TRBJ2-4, with 8 positions matching TRBD2. The CDR3 runs to 11 residues. Germline CDR1 DFQATT, CDR2 SNEGSKA (reference sequence). Trimming removed 6 bases from V and 16 bases from J; junction bases left unmatched: 11. CDR3 residues: CSASTGTSIYF. The CDR3 DNA sequence: TGCAGTGCCAGCACCGGGACTAGTATATACTTC.

The V and J genes are TRBV6-1 and TRBJ1-1; no clear D. The CDR3 spans 15 residues. Germline loops: CDR1 MNHNS, CDR2 SASEGT. Between the trimmed V and J ends, which lost 2 bases and 0 bases, there was a span of 10 bases. The CDR3 loop reads CASSEPGALNTEAFF. CDR3 nucleotides: TGTGCCAGCAGTGAACCGGGAGCCTTGAACACTGAAGCTTTCTTT.

V and J are TRBV2 and TRBJ2-3; perhaps TRBD1 as D (5 bases). Germline V gives CDR1 SNHLY, CDR2 FYNNEI. This CDR3 has 15 amino acids. Between the trimmed V and J ends, which lost 3 bases and 2 bases, there was a span of 12 bases. The CDR3 loop is CASSDRGFYTDTQYF. In DNA, the CDR3 is TGTGCCAGCAGTGATAGGGGTTTTTACACAGATACGCAGTATTTT.

The genes are TRBV18 and TRBJ2-7; TRBD2 matches at 10 bases. Germline V gene sequence: CDR1 KGHSH, CDR2 LQKENI. The trim removed 6 bases at V and 4 bases at J, leaving 12 bases unmatched. The CDR3 spans 16 residues. The CDR3 DNA is TGTGCCAGCTCTTCAGGGGCTAGCGGGAGTAGGTACGAGCAGTACTTC. Translated: CASSSGASGSRYEQYF.

For the CDR3, the DNA is TGTGCCAGCTCACCACCGGCTCTTACAGAGACCCAGTACTTC. This gives the protein CASSPPALTETQYF. V is TRBV18 and J is TRBJ2-5; D is unclear. V shed 0 bases and J shed 4 bases, with 9 bases lying between them. This CDR3 is 14 amino acids long. The germline V gene encodes CDR1 KGHSH and CDR2 LQKENI.

V is TRBV28 and J is TRBJ1-5; D not resolved. This CDR3 contains 14 residues. V was cut by 8 bases and J by 2 bases, with 13 bases left in between. Per germline, CDR1 MDHEN and CDR2 SYDVKM. CDR3 bases: TGTGCCAGCCGAATCGGAGGCGGCAATCAGCCCCAGCATTTT. Translating it yields CASRIGGGNQPQHF.

The CDR3 sequence is CASSLLEGAGTEAFF. CDR3 nucleotides: TGCGCCAGCAGCTTACTCGAGGGGGCTGGCACTGAAGCTTTCTTT. The genes are TRBV5-1 and TRBJ1-1; the match to TRBD1 covers 7 bases. Per germline, CDR1 SGHRS and CDR2 YFSETQ. The CDR3 loop spans 15 amino acids. The ends lost 2 bases at V and 4 bases at J; junction bases unmatched: 8.

This sequence joins TRBV19 and TRBJ2-5, with TRBD1 as a possible D gene (6 bases). Trimming took 5 bases from V and 5 from J, leaving 15 bases between them. From germline, CDR1 is LNHDA and CDR2 SQIVND (reference sequence). The length of the CDR3 is 14 residues. DNA of the CDR3: TGTGCCAGTAGTGTACAGGCGAGGGGGGAGACCCAGTACTTC. Encoded protein: CASSVQARGETQYF.

CDR3 in DNA: TGTGCCAGCAGCCAAGTTGCGGGATCCTACAATGAGCAGTTCTTC. Protein: CASSQVAGSYNEQFF. This chain connects TRBV4-2 to TRBJ2-1; weak D call: TRBD2 (6 bases). CDR3 length: 15 residues. Germline-derived CDR1 and CDR2 are LGHNA and YNFKEQ. V was trimmed by 1 base and J by 1 base, leaving 8 bases between them.

The rearrangement links TRBV4-2 to TRBJ2-5; the match to TRBD2 covers 11 bases. The ends lost 0 bases at V and 4 bases at J; junction bases unmatched: 7. Looked up from germline, CDR1 is LGHNA and CDR2 is YNFKEQ. This CDR3 is 17 amino acids long. CDR3 protein: CASSQDQTSGEVETQYF. Written as DNA, the CDR3 is TGTGCCAGCAGCCAAGATCAGACTAGCGGGGAGGTAGAGACCCAGTACTTC.

This chain links TRBV19 with TRBJ2-4, with a weak D call TRBD1 (6 bases). V dropped 10 bases and J dropped 4 bases, with 14 bases sitting between them. From germline, CDR1 is LNHDA and CDR2 SQIVND (reference sequence). The CDR3 has 13 residues. CDR3 residues: CATTDRPKNIQYF. As DNA, the CDR3 is TGTGCCACCACGGACAGACCTAAAAACATTCAGTACTTC.

The genes are TRBV19 and TRBJ1-1; possibly TRBD1 for D (6 bases). This CDR3 is built from 14 residues. V lost 5 bases and J 2 bases, leaving 12 bases between the germline ends. The V gene's germline CDR1 is LNHDA and CDR2 SQIVND (reference sequence). The CDR3: CASSSQGLNTEAFF. The CDR3, as DNA: TGTGCCAGTAGTTCTCAGGGGCTCAACACTGAAGCTTTCTTT.

The genes are TRBV7-9 and TRBJ2-7; 9 bases match TRBD1. The junction had 5 bases not matched to a gene; V was cut back by 4 bases and J by 1 base. The CDR3 contains 15 residues. Looked up from germline, CDR1 is SEHNR and CDR2 is FQNEAQ (reference sequence). CDR3 nucleotides: TGTGCCAGCAGCTCCCCGGGACAGGGATCCTACGAGCAGTACTTC. Its translation is CASSSPGQGSYEQYF.

In DNA form, the CDR3 reads TGCGCCAGCGCGGTAGCGGCGAACACCGGGGAGCTGTTTTTT. Translating it yields CASAVAANTGELFF. The chain employs TRBV5-1 and TRBJ2-2, with D perhaps TRBD2 (6 bases). CDR1 and CDR2 from the germline V gene are SGHRS and YFSETQ. Trimming took 7 bases from V and 0 from J, leaving 10 bases between them. CDR3 length equals 14 residues. Looking up the rest from reference TRBV5-1 and TRBJ2-2 gives the full variable domain: KAGVTQTPRYLIKTRGQQVTLSCSPISGHRSVSWYQQTPGQGLQFLFEYFSETQRNKGNFPGRFSGRQFSNSRSEMNVSTLELGDSALYLCASAVAANTGELFFGEGSRLTVL.